The 27 T cell receptor beta chains in this list originate from one sample, sequenced in a study of T cells after posttransplantation cyclophosphamide. Generated by immunoSEQ multiplex PCR, the TCRdb table keeps only in-frame clones and is missing some. The sample carries approximately 23,000 clones, roughly 83% recorded once. The sample taken for sequencing was PBMCs. These receptors came from a woman aged 55 to 70 with a blood cancer, CMV-positive, and with a related stem cell donor.

The chain carries TRBV15 and TRBJ2-5, with D unresolved. Gene TRBJ2-7 matches the end of the DNA better, so the J call may be wrong. From germline, CDR1 is LNHNV and CDR2 YYDKDF (reference sequence). The CDR3 is 14 amino acids. DNA of the CDR3: TGTGCCACCAGCAGAGAGGATAGCAGCTACGAGCAGTACTTC. The encoded protein is CATSREDSSYEQYF.

The chain links TRBV7-7 to TRBJ2-3; weak D call: TRBD2 (5 bases). CDR3 length: 14 residues. Trimming cost V 5 bases and J 2 bases, with 11 bases left between them. Germline V gene data show CDR1 as SSHAT and CDR2 as FNYEAQ (reference sequence). CDR3 coding DNA: TGTGCCAGCAGCCAAAGCGGATTCACAGATACGCAGTATTTT. This encodes CASSQSGFTDTQYF.

CDR3 in DNA: TGTGCCAGCAGCGTAGGCACCGGGACTAGGTCTTGGCAGTACTTC. Translated: CASSVGTGTRSWQYF. The chain employs TRBV9 and TRBJ2-7, with TRBD2 matching over 8 bases. The germline CDR1 and CDR2 sequences are SGDLS and YYNGEE. J was trimmed by 9 bases and V by 0 bases; bases with no gene match: 11. CDR3 length equals 15 residues. Based on the CDR3 plus reference TRBV9 and TRBJ2-7, the full variable domain is DSGVTQTPKHLITATGQRVTLRCSPRSGDLSVYWYQQSLDQGLQFLIQYYNGEERAKGNILERFSAQQFPDLHSELNLSSLELGDSALYFCASSVGTGTRSWQYFGPGTRLTVT.

The rearrangement joins TRBV5-1 to TRBJ2-5; TRBD1 might be the D (6 bases). The end of the DNA fits TRBJ2-7 better, so the J call may be wrong. Per the germline V gene, CDR1 is SGHRS and CDR2 is YFSETQ. The CDR3 spans 13 residues. The CDR3 loop reads CASSLGGPYEQYF. The DNA of the CDR3 is TGCGCCAGCAGCTTAGGGGGTCCCTACGAGCAGTACTTC.

This chain connects TRBV27 to TRBJ2-7; 7 bases line up with TRBD1. V dropped 3 bases and J dropped 6; count of bases not matched to a gene: 17. Per germline, CDR1 MNHEY and CDR2 SMNVEV (reference sequence). The CDR3 spans 17 residues. The CDR3 DNA reads TGTGCCAGCAGTTTGGTATTTCGGCGAGGGGGCTTCGGCGAGCAGTACTTC. Protein sequence: CASSLVFRRGGFGEQYF.

Only a few counts were recorded for this clone. The chain employs TRBV6-6 and TRBJ1-3; 8 bases line up with TRBD1. V shed 6 bases and J 4 bases; nucleotides not matched to a gene: 5. The CDR3 spans 14 residues. Germline CDR1 MNHNY, CDR2 SVGAGI (reference sequence). For the CDR3, the DNA is TGTGCCAGCAGGGACAGGGTGGCCGGAAACACCATATATTTT. It is translated as CASRDRVAGNTIYF.

Comment on this clone: A junction end diverges from the germline sequence, so it may reflect a read error. The genes are TRBV11-2 and TRBJ1-5; the match to TRBD1 covers 9 bases. CDR1 and CDR2 from the germline V gene are SGHAT and FQNNGV. The CDR3 length is 13 residues. CDR3 protein: CASSVDRGSSQHF. Written as DNA, the CDR3 is TGTGCCAGCAGCGTAGACAGGGGGTCATCCCAGCATTTT.

This chain uses TRBV7-2 with TRBJ2-1; unclear D gene. V lost 5 bases, J lost 4 bases, and 12 bases lay in between. This CDR3 contains 14 residues. Per the germline V gene, CDR1 is SGHTA and CDR2 is FQGNSA. CDR3 DNA: TGTGCCAGCAGCCGAAAGCGTATTTACAATGAGCAGTTCTTC. This gives the protein CASSRKRIYNEQFF.

This chain joins TRBV29-1 and TRBJ1-5, with a possible D match to TRBD1 (5 bases). Germline CDR1 and CDR2: SQVTM and ANQGSEA. This CDR3 comprises 14 residues. Trimming pared 5 bases from V and 3 bases from J, leaving 14 bases between. This chain's CDR3 is CSVTDTDLNQPQHF. CDR3 sequence (DNA): TGCAGCGTTACGGACACAGATCTCAATCAGCCCCAGCATTTT.

The chain joins TRBV7-8 to TRBJ2-3; 7 bases are shared with TRBD2. The V gene's germline CDR1 is SGHVS and CDR2 FQNEAQ. Trimming cost V 2 bases and J 0 bases; bases outside gene matches: 5. The CDR3 totals 16 residues. This chain's CDR3 is CASSLLSGKSTDTQYF. CDR3 nucleotides: TGTGCCAGCAGCTTACTCAGCGGGAAGAGCACAGATACGCAGTATTTT.

This sequence joins TRBV27 and TRBJ2-7; the match to TRBD2 covers 7 bases. This CDR3 is 14 amino acids long. Germline V gene sequence: CDR1 MNHEY, CDR2 SMNVEV (reference sequence). The J segment lost 3 bases and the V segment lost 5 bases, leaving 7 bases of the junction unmatched. Written as DNA, the CDR3 is TGTGCCAGCAGTCCCGGGACTACATTCTACGAGCAGTACTTC. It encodes CASSPGTTFYEQYF.

This CDR3 reads CASSQVSDTGELFF. Here the CDR3 DNA reads TGTGCCAGCAGCCAAGTGTCCGACACCGGGGAGCTGTTTTTT. The chain links TRBV4-2 to TRBJ2-2; D gene ambiguous. Trimming pared 1 base from V and 3 bases from J, leaving 6 bases between. Germline V gene lookup returns CDR1 LGHNA and CDR2 YNFKEQ. There are 14 residues in the CDR3.

This clone was counted a single time. This chain joins TRBV5-1 and TRBJ1-2; 8 nucleotides align to TRBD1. Germline V gene sequence: CDR1 SGHRS, CDR2 YFSETQ. The CDR3 extends over 17 amino acids. The trim removed 1 base at V and 2 bases at J, leaving 10 bases unmatched. The chain's CDR3 is CASSLTGGQAYNYGYTF. The CDR3 coding sequence is TGCGCCAGCAGCTTGACAGGGGGTCAGGCCTACAACTATGGCTACACCTTC.

The V gene is TRBV7-2, the J gene TRBJ2-1, with TRBD1 matching 12 bases. This CDR3 region has 15 residues. The V gene's germline CDR1 is SGHTA and CDR2 FQGNSA. J lost 8 bases, V lost 5 bases, and 7 bases had no gene match. CDR3: CASSVGGQGAYEQFF. The CDR3 DNA reads TGTGCCAGCAGCGTAGGGGGACAGGGGGCATATGAGCAGTTCTTC.

The chain combines TRBV6-6 with TRBJ1-2; TRBD1 aligns across 7 bases. CDR1 and CDR2 from the germline V gene are MNHNY and SVGAGI (reference sequence). The length of the CDR3 is 15 residues. The ends lost 0 bases at V and 5 bases at J; junction bases unmatched: 6. CDR3 nucleotides: TGTGCCAGCAGTTACTCGACGGGACAGATTTATGGCTACACCTTC. It codes for CASSYSTGQIYGYTF.

This clone was detected only a few times. This chain links TRBV6-5 with TRBJ2-7; D is perhaps TRBD2 (5 bases). Germline V gene sequence: CDR1 MNHEY, CDR2 SVGAGI. The CDR3 consists of 15 residues. V lost 5 bases and J lost 3, with 17 bases in between. In DNA, the CDR3 is TGTGCCAGCAGTGCGAGGGCCGACGGGTTCTACGAGCAGTACTTC. Translation gives CASSARADGFYEQYF.

The gene calls are TRBV5-1 and TRBJ2-5; 7 bases fit TRBD1. Germline V gives CDR1 SGHRS, CDR2 YFSETQ. The CDR3 runs to 14 residues. Trimming at V came to 3 bases and at J to 4 bases, leaving 6 bases not matched to a gene. CDR3 amino acids: CASSSGAGGETQYF. The CDR3 region has the DNA TGCGCCAGCAGCTCGGGTGCAGGGGGAGAGACCCAGTACTTC.

V gene TRBV18 combines with J gene TRBJ1-3; D may be TRBD1 (5 bases). CDR1 is KGHSH, CDR2 LQKENI, per germline. The length of the CDR3 is 16 residues. V lost 1 base and J 2 bases, leaving 12 bases between the germline ends. The CDR3 region is CASSPRTQQAGNTIYF. CDR3 DNA sequence: TGTGCCAGCTCACCACGGACACAGCAAGCTGGAAACACCATATATTTT.

The chain links TRBV10-2 to TRBJ2-3; 12 nucleotides agree with TRBD2. V dropped 2 bases and J dropped 2; count of bases not matched to a gene: 5. Per germline, CDR1 WSHSY and CDR2 SAAADI. The length of the CDR3 is 17 residues. CDR3 sequence (DNA): TGCGCCAGCAGTGAGCCCCGGACTAGCGGGACCACAGATACGCAGTATTTT. It specifies CASSEPRTSGTTDTQYF.

J is TRBJ2-2 and V is TRBV5-1; TRBD1 aligns across 9 bases. V was pared by 4 bases and J by 4 bases, with 5 bases of the junction left unmatched. The CDR3 is 15 amino acids. Germline loops: CDR1 SGHRS, CDR2 YFSETQ. The CDR3 region is CASSRGQGGTGELFF. CDR3 in DNA: TGCGCCAGCAGCCGGGGACAGGGTGGCACCGGGGAGCTGTTTTTT. The full variable domain, with the rest looked up from reference TRBV5-1 and TRBJ2-2, is KAGVTQTPRYLIKTRGQQVTLSCSPISGHRSVSWYQQTPGQGLQFLFEYFSETQRNKGNFPGRFSGRQFSNSRSEMNVSTLELGDSALYLCASSRGQGGTGELFFGEGSRLTVL.

The rearrangement joins TRBV7-6 to TRBJ2-3, with D perhaps matching TRBD2 (6 bases). CDR1 and CDR2 (germline): SGHVS, FNYEAQ. The CDR3 length is 15 residues. Trimming stripped 4 bases from V and 1 base from J, with 12 bases between. The CDR3: CASSSRASGTDTQYF. DNA for the CDR3: TGTGCCAGCAGCTCCCGGGCTAGCGGCACAGATACGCAGTATTTT.

This clone has just a few counts. CDR3 in amino acids: CASSQGVSTDTQYF. As DNA, the CDR3 is TGCGCCAGCAGCCAAGGCGTAAGCACAGATACGCAGTATTTT. This chain uses TRBV4-1 with TRBJ2-3, with D hard to call. The CDR3 loop spans 14 amino acids. The V gene's germline CDR1 is MGHRA and CDR2 YSYEKL. The ends were cut back, 1 base at V and 0 bases at J, with 5 bases in the middle.

The CDR3 loop is CASRDRGGTEAFF. The DNA of the CDR3 is TGTGCCAGTAGAGACAGGGGTGGCACTGAAGCTTTCTTT. The rearrangement links TRBV19 to TRBJ1-1; TRBD1 agrees at 8 bases. The CDR3 extends over 13 amino acids. J was trimmed by 4 bases and V by 6 bases; bases with no gene match: 4. CDR1 is LNHDA and CDR2 is SQIVND in the germline V gene (reference sequence).

There are a few counts of this clone. The V and J genes are TRBV5-6 and TRBJ1-4, with 9 bases matching TRBD1. The CDR3 totals 14 residues. In germline, CDR1 is SGHDT, CDR2 YYEEEE. The V gene end was trimmed by 4 bases and the J gene end by 7 bases; junction bases not matched to a gene: 5. CDR3 loop: CASSLRQGGEKLFF. The CDR3 DNA is TGTGCCAGCAGCCTGAGACAGGGGGGTGAAAAACTGTTTTTT.

The CDR3 spells CASSEAEVAGGRSYNEQFF. CDR3 nucleotides: TGTGCCAGCAGTGAAGCAGAGGTAGCGGGAGGGCGATCCTACAATGAGCAGTTCTTC. V usage is TRBV6-1 and J usage is TRBJ2-1; 11 nucleotides match TRBD2. Germline lookup yields CDR1 MNHNS and CDR2 SASEGT. V trimming: 0 bases; J trimming: 1 base; junction bases outside the gene matches: 8. CDR3 length: 19 residues.

The chain combines TRBV11-2 with TRBJ1-2; TRBD1 matches at 9 bases. The CDR3 sequence is 18 residues long. Germline trimming cut 4 bases from V and 6 bases from J; bases unmatched to any gene: 18. Germline V gene lookup returns CDR1 SGHAT and CDR2 FQNNGV. In DNA form, the CDR3 reads TGTGCCAGCAGCTCCTTGAGGGGAGCCGGGACAGGGACTCATGGCTACACCTTC. It specifies CASSSLRGAGTGTHGYTF.

The gene calls are TRBV4-1 and TRBJ1-2; no firm D call. CDR3 length: 14 residues. Germline values: CDR1 MGHRA, CDR2 YSYEKL. V was cut by 4 bases and J by 4 bases, with 13 bases left in between. CDR3 protein: CASSPTGIPYGYTF. The CDR3 DNA reads as TGCGCCAGCAGCCCCACGGGGATCCCCTATGGCTACACCTTC.